This passage covers 14 T cell receptor beta chains from one sample sequenced in a study of blood T cells in healthy people across ages. Through a sample-barcoded 5' primer and a J-beta primer mix, a second PCR was run for roughly 6 to 12 cycles. One entry per CDR3 protein results from TCRdb running MiXCR on the 5' RACE reads. The repertoire consists of over 1,200,000 distinct CDR3 sequences, with around 59% occurring once and the leading ten covering roughly 7%. Sequencing input: blood. The source is a man younger than 35 in good health.

CDR3 protein: CSVALAGNYEQYF. The CDR3 DNA reads TGCAGCGTTGCACTAGCGGGGAACTACGAGCAGTACTTC. The genes are TRBV29-1 and TRBJ2-7, with TRBD2 identical over 10 bases. Germline loops: CDR1 SQVTM, CDR2 ANQGSEA. CDR3 length equals 13 residues. J was trimmed by 3 bases and V by 4 bases; bases with no gene match: 3.

This sequence joins TRBV6-6 and TRBJ1-2, with a tentative D call TRBD1 (6 bases). The V end was cut by 5 bases, the J end by 0 bases, with 13 bases between. Germline V gene lookup returns CDR1 MNHNY and CDR2 SVGAGI (reference sequence). This CDR3 has 15 amino acids. CDR3 DNA sequence: TGTGCCAGCAGTCAAGACAGGACCTCTAACTATGGCTACACCTTC. This gives the protein CASSQDRTSNYGYTF.

V gene TRBV5-1 combines with J gene TRBJ2-1; D remains ambiguous. Trimming stripped 4 bases from V and 0 bases from J, with 14 bases between. The CDR3 covers 16 residues. Germline values: CDR1 SGHRS, CDR2 YFSETQ. The CDR3 spells CASSLGPASSYNEQFF. In DNA, the CDR3 is TGCGCCAGCAGCCTCGGACCGGCCAGCTCCTACAATGAGCAGTTCTTC.

V and J are TRBV7-9 and TRBJ1-4; 8 nucleotides match TRBD1. V lost 5 bases, J lost 6 bases, and 8 bases stayed unmatched. CDR1 and CDR2 from the germline V gene are SEHNR and FQNEAQ (reference sequence). The CDR3 spans 15 residues. CDR3 nucleotides: TGTGCCAGCAGCCGCATAACAGGGGGGGATGAAAAACTGTTTTTT. Translating gives CASSRITGGDEKLFF.

V and J are TRBV29-1 and TRBJ2-1, with 8 bases aligning to TRBD2. Germline V gene sequence: CDR1 SQVTM, CDR2 ANQGSEA. Germline trimming cut 5 bases from V and 4 bases from J; bases unmatched to any gene: 7. This CDR3 region has 14 residues. The CDR3: CSVLTSGFYNEQFF. CDR3 DNA: TGCAGCGTTCTTACTAGCGGTTTTTACAATGAGCAGTTCTTC.

This chain links TRBV5-1 with TRBJ2-2; no firm D call. Trimming cost V 0 bases and J 3 bases, with 12 bases left between them. The germline V gene encodes CDR1 SGHRS and CDR2 YFSETQ. The CDR3 loop spans 16 amino acids. CDR3 nucleotides: TGCGCCAGCAGCTTGGGATGGAGAACTCACACCGGGGAGCTGTTTTTT. Its protein is CASSLGWRTHTGELFF.

The chain links TRBV10-1 to TRBJ1-5; D not resolved. The CDR3 extends over 13 amino acids. Germline loops: CDR1 WNHNN, CDR2 SYGVQD (reference sequence). Trimming removed 5 bases from V and 1 base from J, with 6 bases in between. Here the CDR3 reads CASSSRSNQPQHF. The CDR3, as DNA: TGCGCCAGCAGTTCCAGGAGCAATCAGCCCCAGCATTTT.

The chain employs TRBV7-9 and TRBJ2-1; TRBD2 is a possible D gene (5 bases). The end of the DNA is better explained by TRBJ2-7, so the J call may be wrong. CDR1 is SEHNR, CDR2 FQNEAQ, per germline (reference sequence). This CDR3 is built from 13 residues. The CDR3: CASSPGNYNEQYF. The CDR3 coding sequence is TGTGCCAGCAGCCCCGGGAACTACAATGAGCAGTACTTC.

The V call is TRBV11-2, the J call TRBJ2-7; D may be TRBD1 or TRBD2 (5 bases each). Trimming took off 5 bases at V and 4 bases at J, with 21 bases between the two ends. CDR1 and CDR2 from the germline V gene are SGHAT and FQNNGV. The CDR3 contains 16 residues. CDR3 nucleotide sequence: TGTGCCAGCAGCCTGTCCCTGGGGACGAGATCATACGAGCAGTACTTC. This sequence encodes CASSLSLGTRSYEQYF. Full variable domain (remainder filled in from reference TRBV11-2 and TRBJ2-7): EAGVAQSPRYKIIEKRQSVAFWCNPISGHATLYWYQQILGQGPKLLIQFQNNGVVDDSQLPKDRFSAERLKGVDSTLKIQPAKLEDSAVYLCASSLSLGTRSYEQYFGPGTRLTVT.

The chain has TRBV4-1 and TRBJ2-3; 12 positions match TRBD2. The ends lost 5 bases at V and 6 bases at J; junction bases unmatched: 12. The CDR3 loop spans 17 amino acids. CDR1 is MGHRA, CDR2 YSYEKL, per germline. CDR3 DNA sequence: TGCGCCAGCAGCGAAAGGCTAGCGGGGGGGCCGGGGGATACGCAGTATTTT. This sequence encodes CASSERLAGGPGDTQYF.

The chain employs TRBV9 and TRBJ1-2; weak D call: TRBD1 (5 bases). This CDR3 has 16 residues. CDR1 is SGDLS and CDR2 is YYNGEE in the germline V gene. V gave up 0 bases and J gave up 2 bases, with 14 bases separating them. The CDR3 spells CASSVAEGLNNYGYTF. The CDR3 nucleotides read TGTGCCAGCAGCGTAGCGGAGGGACTTAACAACTATGGCTACACCTTC.

This sequence joins TRBV2 and TRBJ1-2, with D possibly matching TRBD1 (6 bases). The CDR3 consists of 14 residues. Trimming took off 7 bases at V and 4 bases at J, with 16 bases between the two ends. CDR1 SNHLY and CDR2 FYNNEI come from the germline V gene. Written as DNA, the CDR3 is TGTGCCAGCATCGGAGGACAGTCAATCTATGGCTACACCTTC. Protein sequence: CASIGGQSIYGYTF. The whole variable domain, remainder taken from reference TRBV2 and TRBJ1-2, is EPEVTQTPSHQVTQMGQEVILRCVPISNHLYFYWYRQILGQKVEFLVSFYNNEISEKSEIFDDQFSVERPDGSNFTLKIRSTKLEDSAMYFCASIGGQSIYGYTFGSGTRLTVV.

The V gene is TRBV30, the J gene TRBJ2-7; D is ambiguous. The CDR3 has 11 residues. V was clipped by 8 bases and J by 0 bases, with 8 bases between them. Germline V gene data show CDR1 as GTSNPN and CDR2 as SVGIG (reference sequence). The CDR3 reads CAGMGSYEQYF. The CDR3 nucleotides are TGTGCCGGGATGGGCTCCTACGAGCAGTACTTC.

V gene TRBV9 combines with J gene TRBJ2-3; D is perhaps TRBD2 (7 bases). V was cut by 0 bases and J by 4 bases, with 12 bases left in between. The CDR3 is 15 amino acids. The germline gives CDR1 SGDLS, CDR2 YYNGEE. This CDR3 reads CASSVDQGRADTQYF. The DNA of the CDR3 is TGTGCCAGCAGCGTAGACCAGGGGAGGGCAGATACGCAGTATTTT.